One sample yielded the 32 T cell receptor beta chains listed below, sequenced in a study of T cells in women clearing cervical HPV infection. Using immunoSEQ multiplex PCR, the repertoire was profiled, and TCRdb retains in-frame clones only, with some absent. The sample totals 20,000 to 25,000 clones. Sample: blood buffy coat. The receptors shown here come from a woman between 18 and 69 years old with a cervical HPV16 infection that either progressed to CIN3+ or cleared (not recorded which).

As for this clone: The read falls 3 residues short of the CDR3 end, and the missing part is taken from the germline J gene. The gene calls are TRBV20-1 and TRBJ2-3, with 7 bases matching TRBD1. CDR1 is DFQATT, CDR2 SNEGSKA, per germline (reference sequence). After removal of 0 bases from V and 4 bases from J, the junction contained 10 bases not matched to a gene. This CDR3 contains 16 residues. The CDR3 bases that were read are TGCAGTGCTAGAGATCAGAGACAGGGTATGGCAGATACG. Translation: CSARDQRQGMADT. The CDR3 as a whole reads CSARDQRQGMADTQYF.

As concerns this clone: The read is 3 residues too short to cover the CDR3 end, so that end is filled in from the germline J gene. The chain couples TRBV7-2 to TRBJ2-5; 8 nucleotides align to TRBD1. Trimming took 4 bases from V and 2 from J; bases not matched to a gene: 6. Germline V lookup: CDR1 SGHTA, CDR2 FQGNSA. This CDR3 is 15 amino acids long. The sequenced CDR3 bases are TGTGCCAGCAGCTACCGGGACAGGCCGCAAGAGACC. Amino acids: CASSYRDRPQET. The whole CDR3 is CASSYRDRPQETQYF. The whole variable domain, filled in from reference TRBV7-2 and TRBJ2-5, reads GAGVSQSPSNKVTEKGKDVELRCDPISGHTALYWYRQSLGQGLEFLIYFQGNSAPDKSGLPSDRFSAERTGGSVSTLTIQRTQQEDSAVYLCASSYRDRPQETQYFGPGTRLLVL.

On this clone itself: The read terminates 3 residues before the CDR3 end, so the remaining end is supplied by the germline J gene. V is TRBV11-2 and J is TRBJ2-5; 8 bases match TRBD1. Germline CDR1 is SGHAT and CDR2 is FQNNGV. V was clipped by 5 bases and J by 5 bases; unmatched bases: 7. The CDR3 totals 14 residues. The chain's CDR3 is CASSPRQGTETQYF. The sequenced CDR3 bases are TGTGCCAGCAGCCCCCGACAGGGGACGGAGACC. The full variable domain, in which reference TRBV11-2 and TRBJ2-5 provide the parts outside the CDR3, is EAGVAQSPRYKIIEKRQSVAFWCNPISGHATLYWYQQILGQGPKLLIQFQNNGVVDDSQLPKDRFSAERLKGVDSTLKIQPAKLEDSAVYLCASSPRQGTETQYFGPGTRLLVL.

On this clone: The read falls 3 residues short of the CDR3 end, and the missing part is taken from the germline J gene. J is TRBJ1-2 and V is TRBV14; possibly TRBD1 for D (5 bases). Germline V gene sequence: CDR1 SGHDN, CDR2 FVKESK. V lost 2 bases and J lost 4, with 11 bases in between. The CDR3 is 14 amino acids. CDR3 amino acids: CASSQTTEFYGYTF. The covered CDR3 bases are TGTGCCAGCAGCCAAACGACAGAATTCTATGGC.

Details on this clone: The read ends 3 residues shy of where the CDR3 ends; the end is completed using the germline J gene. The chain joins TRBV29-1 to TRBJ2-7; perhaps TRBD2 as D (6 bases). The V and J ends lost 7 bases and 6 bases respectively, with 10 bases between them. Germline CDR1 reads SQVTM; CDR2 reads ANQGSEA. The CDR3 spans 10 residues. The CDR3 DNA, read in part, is TGCAGCGCCTCGACTAGCGAG. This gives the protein CSASTSE. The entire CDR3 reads CSASTSEQYF.

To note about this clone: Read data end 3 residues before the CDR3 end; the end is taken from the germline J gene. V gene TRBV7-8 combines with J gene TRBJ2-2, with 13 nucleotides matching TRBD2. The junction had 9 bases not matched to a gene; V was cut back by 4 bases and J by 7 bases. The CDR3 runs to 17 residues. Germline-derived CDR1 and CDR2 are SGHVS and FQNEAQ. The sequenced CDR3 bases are TGTGCCAGCAGCTCAGGACTAGCGGGAGCGAGGAGCGGGGAG. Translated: CASSSGLAGARSGE. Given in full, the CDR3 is CASSSGLAGARSGELFF.

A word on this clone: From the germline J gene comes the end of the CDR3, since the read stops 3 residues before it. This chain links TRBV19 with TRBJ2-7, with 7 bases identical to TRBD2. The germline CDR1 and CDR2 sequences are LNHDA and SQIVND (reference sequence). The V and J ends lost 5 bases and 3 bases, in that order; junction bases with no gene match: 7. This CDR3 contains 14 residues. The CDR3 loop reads CASSLRAGDYEQYF. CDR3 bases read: TGTGCCAGTAGTCTCCGGGCGGGAGACTACGAG.

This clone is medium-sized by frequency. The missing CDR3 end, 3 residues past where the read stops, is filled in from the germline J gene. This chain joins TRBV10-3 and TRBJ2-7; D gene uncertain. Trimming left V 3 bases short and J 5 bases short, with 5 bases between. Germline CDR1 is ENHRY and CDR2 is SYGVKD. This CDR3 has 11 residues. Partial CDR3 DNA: TGTGCCATCAGTGACAGTAACGAG. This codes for CAISDSNE. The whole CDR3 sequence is CAISDSNEQYF.

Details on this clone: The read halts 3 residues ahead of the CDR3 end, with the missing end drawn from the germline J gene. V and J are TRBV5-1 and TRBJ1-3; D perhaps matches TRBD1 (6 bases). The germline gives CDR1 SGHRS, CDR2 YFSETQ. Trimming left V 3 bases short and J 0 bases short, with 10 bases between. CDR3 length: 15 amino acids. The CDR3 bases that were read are TGCGCCAGCAGCTCCGGACAGTTCTCTGGAAACACC. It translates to CASSSGQFSGNT. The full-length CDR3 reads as CASSSGQFSGNTIYF. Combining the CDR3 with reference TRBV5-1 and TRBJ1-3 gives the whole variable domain KAGVTQTPRYLIKTRGQQVTLSCSPISGHRSVSWYQQTPGQGLQFLFEYFSETQRNKGNFPGRFSGRQFSNSRSEMNVSTLELGDSALYLCASSSGQFSGNTIYFGEGSWLTVV.

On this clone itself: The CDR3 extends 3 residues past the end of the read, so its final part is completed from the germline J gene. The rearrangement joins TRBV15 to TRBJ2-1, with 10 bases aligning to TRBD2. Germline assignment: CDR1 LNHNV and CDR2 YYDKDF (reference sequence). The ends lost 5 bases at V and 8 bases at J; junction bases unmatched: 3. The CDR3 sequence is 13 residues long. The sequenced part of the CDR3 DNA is TGTGCCACCAGCCCTAGCGGGAGATATGAG. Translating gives CATSPSGRYE. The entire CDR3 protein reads CATSPSGRYEQFF.

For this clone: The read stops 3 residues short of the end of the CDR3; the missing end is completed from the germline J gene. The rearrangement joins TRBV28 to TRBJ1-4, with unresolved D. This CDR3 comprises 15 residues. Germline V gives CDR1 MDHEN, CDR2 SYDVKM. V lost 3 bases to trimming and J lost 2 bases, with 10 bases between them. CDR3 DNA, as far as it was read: TGTGCCAGCAGTTTCCAGGAGTGGACTAATGAAAAA. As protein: CASSFQEWTNEK. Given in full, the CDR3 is CASSFQEWTNEKLFF.

The CDR3: CAISVSGSGETQYF. Incomplete CDR3 DNA: TGTGCCATCAGTGTCTCCGGGAGCGGGGAGACC. The genes are TRBV10-3 and TRBJ2-5; a possible D gene is TRBD2 (6 bases). The read ends 3 residues early relative to the CDR3; the germline J gene fills the gap. The germline gives CDR1 ENHRY, CDR2 SYGVKD. V shed 4 bases and J shed 5 bases, with 14 bases lying between them. The CDR3 spans 14 residues.

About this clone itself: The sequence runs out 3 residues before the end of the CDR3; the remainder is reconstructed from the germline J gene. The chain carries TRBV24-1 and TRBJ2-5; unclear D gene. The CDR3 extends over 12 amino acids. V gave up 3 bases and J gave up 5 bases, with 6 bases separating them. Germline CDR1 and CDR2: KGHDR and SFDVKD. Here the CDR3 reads CATSDIRETQYF. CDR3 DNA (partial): TGTGCCACCAGTGATATCAGGGAGACC.

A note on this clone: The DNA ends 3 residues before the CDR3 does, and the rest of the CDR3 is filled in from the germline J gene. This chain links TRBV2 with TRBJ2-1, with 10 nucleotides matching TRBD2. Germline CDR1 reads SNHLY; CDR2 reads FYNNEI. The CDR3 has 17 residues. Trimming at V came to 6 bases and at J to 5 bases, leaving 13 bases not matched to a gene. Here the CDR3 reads CASRNHLAGGSDNEQFF. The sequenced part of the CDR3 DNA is TGTGCCAGCAGGAACCACTTAGCGGGAGGCAGCGACAATGAG.

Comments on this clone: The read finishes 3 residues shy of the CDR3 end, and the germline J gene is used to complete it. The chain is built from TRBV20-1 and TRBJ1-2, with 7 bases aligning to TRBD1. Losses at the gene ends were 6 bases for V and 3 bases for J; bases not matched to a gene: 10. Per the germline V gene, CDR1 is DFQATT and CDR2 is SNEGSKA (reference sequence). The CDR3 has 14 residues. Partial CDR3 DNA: TGCAGTGCCCCGGCCCAGGGGGAGCACTATGGC. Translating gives CSAPAQGEHYG. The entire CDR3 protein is CSAPAQGEHYGYTF.

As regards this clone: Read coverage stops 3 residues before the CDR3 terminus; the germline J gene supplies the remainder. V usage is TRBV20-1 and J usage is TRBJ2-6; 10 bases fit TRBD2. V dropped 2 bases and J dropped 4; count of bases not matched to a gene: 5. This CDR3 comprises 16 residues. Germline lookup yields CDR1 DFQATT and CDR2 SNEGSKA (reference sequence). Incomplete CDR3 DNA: TGCAGTGCTAGACCCAGCGGGAGGGTCGGGGCCAACGTC. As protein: CSARPSGRVGANV. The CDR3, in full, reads CSARPSGRVGANVLTF.

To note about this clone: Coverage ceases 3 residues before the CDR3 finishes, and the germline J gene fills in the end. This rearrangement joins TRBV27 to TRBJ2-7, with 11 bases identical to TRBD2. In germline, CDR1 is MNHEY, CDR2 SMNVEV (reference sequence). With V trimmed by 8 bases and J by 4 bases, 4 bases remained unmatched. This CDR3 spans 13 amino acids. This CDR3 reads CASWLAGGYEQYF. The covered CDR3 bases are TGTGCCAGCTGGCTAGCGGGAGGTTACGAG.

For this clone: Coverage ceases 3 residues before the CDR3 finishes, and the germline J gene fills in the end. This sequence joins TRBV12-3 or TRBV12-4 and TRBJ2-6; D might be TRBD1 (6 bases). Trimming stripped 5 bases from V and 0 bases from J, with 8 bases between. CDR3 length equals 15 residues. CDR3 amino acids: CASSHRDSGANVLTF. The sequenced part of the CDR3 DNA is TGTGCCAGCAGTCACAGGGACTCTGGGGCCAACGTC.

The CDR3 bases that were read are TGTGCCAGCAGTGAAGTTGGGACTATACCCGCGGATACG. It encodes CASSEVGTIPADT. The entire CDR3 protein is CASSEVGTIPADTQYF. The chain employs TRBV6-1 and TRBJ2-3; 7 bases agree with TRBD2. The CDR3 is cut off 3 residues early in the read; its end comes from the germline J gene. From germline, CDR1 is MNHNS and CDR2 SASEGT. With V trimmed by 1 base and J by 6 bases, 10 bases remained unmatched. The CDR3 extends over 16 amino acids.

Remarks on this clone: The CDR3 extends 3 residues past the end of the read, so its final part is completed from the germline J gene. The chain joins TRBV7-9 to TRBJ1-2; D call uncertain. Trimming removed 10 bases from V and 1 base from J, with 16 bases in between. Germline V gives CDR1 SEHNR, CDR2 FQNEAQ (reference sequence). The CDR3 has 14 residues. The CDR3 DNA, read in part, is TGTGCCACCCGAGGGCAGAACCTTAACTATGGC. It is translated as CATRGQNLNYG. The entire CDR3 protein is CATRGQNLNYGYTF.

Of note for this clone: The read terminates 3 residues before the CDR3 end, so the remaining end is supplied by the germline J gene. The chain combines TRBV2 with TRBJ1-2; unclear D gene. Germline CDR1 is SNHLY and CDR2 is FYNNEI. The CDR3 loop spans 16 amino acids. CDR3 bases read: TGTGCCAGCAGTGAAATAGCGGGAGGTACCTACAATGAC. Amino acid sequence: CASSEIAGGTYND. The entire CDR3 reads CASSEIAGGTYNDYTF.

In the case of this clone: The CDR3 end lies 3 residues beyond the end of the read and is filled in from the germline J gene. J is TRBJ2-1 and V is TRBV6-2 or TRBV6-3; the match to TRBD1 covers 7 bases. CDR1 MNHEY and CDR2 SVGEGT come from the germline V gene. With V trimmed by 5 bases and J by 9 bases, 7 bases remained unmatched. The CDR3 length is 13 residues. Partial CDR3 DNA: TGTGCCAGCAGTATCCGACAGGGCAGTGAG. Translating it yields CASSIRQGSE. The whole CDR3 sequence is CASSIRQGSEQFF.

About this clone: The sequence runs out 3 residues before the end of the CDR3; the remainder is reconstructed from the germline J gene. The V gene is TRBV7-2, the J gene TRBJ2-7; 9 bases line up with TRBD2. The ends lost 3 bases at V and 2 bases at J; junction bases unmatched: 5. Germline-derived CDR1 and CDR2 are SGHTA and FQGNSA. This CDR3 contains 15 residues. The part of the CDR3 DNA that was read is TGTGCCAGCAGCTTTTTAGCGGGAGTTGCCTACGAG. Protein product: CASSFLAGVAYE. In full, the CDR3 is CASSFLAGVAYEQYF.

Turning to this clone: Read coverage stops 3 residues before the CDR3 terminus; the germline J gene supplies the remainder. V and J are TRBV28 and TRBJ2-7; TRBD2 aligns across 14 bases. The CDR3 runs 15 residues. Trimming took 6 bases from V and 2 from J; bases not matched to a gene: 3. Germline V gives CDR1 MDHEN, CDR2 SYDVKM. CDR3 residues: CASRPTSGRAYEQYF. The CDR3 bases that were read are TGTGCCAGCAGGCCGACTAGCGGGAGGGCCTACGAG.

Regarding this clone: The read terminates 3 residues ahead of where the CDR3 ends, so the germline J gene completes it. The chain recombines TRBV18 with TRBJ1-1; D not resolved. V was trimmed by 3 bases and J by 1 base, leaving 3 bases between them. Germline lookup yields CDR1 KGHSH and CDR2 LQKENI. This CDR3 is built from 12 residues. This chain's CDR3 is CASSPANTEAFF. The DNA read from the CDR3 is TGTGCCAGCTCACCGGCGAACACTGAA. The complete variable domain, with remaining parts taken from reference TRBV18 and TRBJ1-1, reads NAGVMQNPRHLVRRRGQEARLRCSPMKGHSHVYWYRQLPEEGLKFMVYLQKENIIDESGMPKERFSAEFPKEGPSILRIQQVVRGDSAAYFCASSPANTEAFFGQGTRLTVV.

CDR3 DNA (partial): TGTGCCAGCTCCCCGGGACAAATCACAGATACG. Translating gives CASSPGQITDT. The complete CDR3 reads CASSPGQITDTAFF. This chain links TRBV18 with TRBJ1-1; tentatively, D is TRBD1 (6 bases). The read gets to within 3 residues of the CDR3 end, and the germline J gene fills in the rest. From germline, CDR1 is KGHSH and CDR2 LQKENI. This CDR3 is 14 amino acids long. Complete variable domain (other parts from reference TRBV18 and TRBJ1-1): NAGVMQNPRHLVRRRGQEARLRCSPMKGHSHVYWYRQLPEEGLKFMVYLQKENIIDESGMPKERFSAEFPKEGPSILRIQQVVRGDSAAYFCASSPGQITDTAFFGQGTRLTVV.

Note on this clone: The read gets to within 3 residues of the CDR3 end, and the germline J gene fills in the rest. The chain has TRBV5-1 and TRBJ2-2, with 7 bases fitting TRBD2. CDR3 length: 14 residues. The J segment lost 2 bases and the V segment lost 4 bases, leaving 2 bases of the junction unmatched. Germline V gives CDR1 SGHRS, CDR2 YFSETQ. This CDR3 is CASSPSGNTGELFF. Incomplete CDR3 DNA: TGCGCCAGCAGCCCTAGCGGTAACACCGGGGAG.

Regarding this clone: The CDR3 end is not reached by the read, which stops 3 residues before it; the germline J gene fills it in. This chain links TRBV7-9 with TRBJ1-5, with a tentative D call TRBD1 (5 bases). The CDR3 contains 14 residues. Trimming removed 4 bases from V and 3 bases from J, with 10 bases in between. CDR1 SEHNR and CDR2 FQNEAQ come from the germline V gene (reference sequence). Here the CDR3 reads CASSSDGHNQPQHF. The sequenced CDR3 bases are TGTGCCAGCAGCTCCGACGGACACAATCAGCCC.

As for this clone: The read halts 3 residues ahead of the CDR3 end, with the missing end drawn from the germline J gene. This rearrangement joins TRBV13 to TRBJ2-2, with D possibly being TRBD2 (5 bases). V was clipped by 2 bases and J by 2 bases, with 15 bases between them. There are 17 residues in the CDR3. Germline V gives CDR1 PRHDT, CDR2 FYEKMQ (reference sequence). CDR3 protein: CASSLLLSGANTGELFF. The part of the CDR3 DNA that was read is TGTGCCAGCAGCTTACTTTTGAGCGGAGCAAACACCGGGGAG.

The DNA read from the CDR3 is TGCGCCAGCAGCCAAGATCTTGAGAGCGGCCCATATCAGCCC. This gives the protein CASSQDLESGPYQP. The whole CDR3 region reads CASSQDLESGPYQPQHF. The V and J genes are TRBV4-1 and TRBJ1-5; D not resolved. The read terminates 3 residues before the CDR3 end, so the remaining end is supplied by the germline J gene. V dropped 0 bases and J dropped 5 bases, with 17 bases sitting between them. Germline V lookup: CDR1 MGHRA, CDR2 YSYEKL. This CDR3 contains 17 residues.

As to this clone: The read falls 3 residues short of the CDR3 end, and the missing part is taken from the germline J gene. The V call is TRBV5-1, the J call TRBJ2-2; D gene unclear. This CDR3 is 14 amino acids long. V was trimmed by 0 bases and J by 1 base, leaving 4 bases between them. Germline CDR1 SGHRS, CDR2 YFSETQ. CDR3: CASSLALNTGELFF. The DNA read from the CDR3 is TGCGCCAGCAGCTTGGCCCTGAACACCGGGGAG.

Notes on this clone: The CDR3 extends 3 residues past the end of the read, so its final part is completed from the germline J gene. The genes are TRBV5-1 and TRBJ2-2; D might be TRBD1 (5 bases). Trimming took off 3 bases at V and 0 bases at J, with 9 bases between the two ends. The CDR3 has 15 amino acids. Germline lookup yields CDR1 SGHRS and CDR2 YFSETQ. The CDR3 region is CASSSAGTNTGELFF. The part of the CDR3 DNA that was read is TGCGCCAGCAGCTCAGCAGGGACGAACACCGGGGAG.